This TCR beta chain was profiled in a study of cytomegalovirus exposure and HLA in healthy donors. Germline assignment: CDR1 SEHNR and CDR2 FQNEAQ (reference sequence). V lost 3 bases to trimming and J lost 3 bases; unmatched junction nucleotides: 6. CDR3 length equals 16 residues. This PCR relied on a set of 60 Vbeta primers and 13 Jbeta primers. Generated by immunoSEQ multiplex PCR, the TCRdb table keeps only in-frame clones and is missing some. The sample lists roughly 140,000 clones; around 82% were seen once. This chain joins TRBV7-9 and TRBJ2-2; the match to TRBD1 covers 8 bases. Sequencing was carried out using PBMCs. The sequence was collected from a woman aged 18-29 years in good health and CMV-seropositive. CDR3 in amino acids: CASSFLGQGDTGELFF. The CDR3 DNA sequence: TGTGCCAGCAGCTTTCTCGGACAGGGTGACACCGGGGAGCTGTTTTTT. Using reference TRBV7-9 and TRBJ2-2 for the parts outside the CDR3, the full variable domain is DTGVSQNPRHKITKRGQNVTFRCDPISEHNRLYWYRQTLGQGPEFLTYFQNEAQLEKSRLLSDRFSAERPKGSFSTLEIQRTEQGDSAMYLCASSFLGQGDTGELFFGEGSRLTVL.